This T cell receptor (beta chain) is from a study of identical twins. Study conclusions and caveats: Invariant MAIT and iNKT cells may have partly biased zero-insertion analyses.

TCRdb called the 5' RACE reads again in MiXCR, with one record for every CDR3 protein. The sample carries some 600,000 distinct CDR3 sequences, about 7.6% recorded once. This clonotype was seen only a few times. The antigen is not known. The germline gene is not matched at one end of the junction; a read error may be the cause. All donors were healthy Caucasians. The sample was also reused in another study, on yellow fever vaccine responses in identical twins. This second study says: Reportedly, the T cell response mounted by twins to vaccine seemed partly convergent, partly personalized.

The TCR originated in a woman between 18 and 29 years old in good health. The sequencing sample was made of PBMCs.

This CDR3 is CASSSTGSYNEQFF. The CDR3, as DNA: TGCGCCAGCAGCTCGACAGGCTCCTACAATGAACAGTTCTTC. The chain couples TRBV5-1 to TRBJ2-1; D possibly corresponds to TRBD1 (6 bases). This CDR3 is 14 amino acids long. In germline, CDR1 is SGHRS, CDR2 YFSETQ.